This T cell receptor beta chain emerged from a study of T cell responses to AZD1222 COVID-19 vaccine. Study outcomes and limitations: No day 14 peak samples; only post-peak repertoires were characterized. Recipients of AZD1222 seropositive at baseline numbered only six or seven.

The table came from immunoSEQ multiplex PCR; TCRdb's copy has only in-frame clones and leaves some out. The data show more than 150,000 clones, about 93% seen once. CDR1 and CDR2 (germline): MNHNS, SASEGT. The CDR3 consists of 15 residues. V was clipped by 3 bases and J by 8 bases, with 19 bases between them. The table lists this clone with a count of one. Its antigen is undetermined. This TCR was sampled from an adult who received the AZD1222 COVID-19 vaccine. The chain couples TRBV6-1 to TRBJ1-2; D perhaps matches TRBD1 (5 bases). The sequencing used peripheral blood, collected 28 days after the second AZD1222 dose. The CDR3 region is CASSEPATQALGYTF. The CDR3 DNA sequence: TGTGCCAGCAGTGAGCCTGCGACACAGGCCTTGGGCTACACCTTC.